These 3 T cell receptor beta chains were sequenced from one sample in a study of blood T cell repertoires in COVID-19. Generated by immunoSEQ multiplex PCR, the TCRdb table keeps only in-frame clones and is missing some. The data show 200,000 to 300,000 clones, 87% seen once. The sample was peripheral blood. The receptors originated from a man aged 60 to 75 who had recovered from COVID-19.

With regard to this clone: No DNA is shown, since the ends of the CDR3 on it are uncertain; the CDR3 is the one TCRdb lists. The chain links TRBV11-2 to TRBJ2-7; the table's D call of TRBD1 was not tested on the DNA. Germline-derived CDR1 and CDR2 are SGHAT and FQNNGV. The CDR3 sequence runs 15 residues, both termini included. The CDR3 reads CASSFGAGTGGDYRF.

The chain employs TRBV5-4 and TRBJ2-7; 11 bases match TRBD2. This CDR3 comprises 15 residues. V trimming: 4 bases; J trimming: 2 bases; junction bases outside the gene matches: 5. In germline, CDR1 is SGHNT, CDR2 YYREEE (reference sequence). CDR3 region: CASSRPLAGAYEQYF. The CDR3 coding sequence is TGTGCCAGCAGCCGCCCACTAGCGGGGGCCTACGAGCAGTACTTC.

The V call is TRBV5-4, the J call TRBJ1-1, with 7 bases fitting TRBD1. Germline V gives CDR1 SGHNT, CDR2 YYREEE (reference sequence). With V trimmed by 5 bases and J by 1 base, 8 bases remained unmatched. CDR3 length: 15 residues. The CDR3 is CASSPRGVSNTEAFF. The CDR3 DNA sequence: TGTGCCAGCAGTCCCAGGGGGGTTTCGAACACTGAAGCTTTCTTT.